The 8 T cell receptor beta chains given below trace back to one sample, sequenced in a study of shared clonotypes between healthy human individuals (dated by TCRdb to the early 2020s). The library was built by means of the immunoSEQ multiplex PCR assay. The table comes from immuneACCESS by way of TCRdb, which keeps in-frame sequences with V and J called. Part of the clones is missing from these tables; in studies checked, under half for an unresolved V gene and the rest for unknown reasons. The sample table contains a few million clones; only one count was recorded for 93% of them. The biggest ten clones account for under 0.45% of the sample. The sequenced sample consisted of naive CD4+ T cells from PBMCs. Interpreted using the paper, the cell subset or site label stands for: CD45RA+ positively selected. Receptors were obtained from a man aged 18 to 29 in good health. Some clones in this sample may be carry-over from other donors' samples.

The chain employs TRBV10-3 and TRBJ2-7; TRBD1 aligns across 9 bases. Losses at the gene ends were 6 bases for V and 0 bases for J; bases not matched to a gene: 12. This CDR3 has 17 residues. Germline assignment: CDR1 ENHRY and CDR2 SYGVKD. The DNA for the CDR3 is TGTGCCATCAGCCAGAGACGGGGACAGGGTAACTCCTACGAGCAGTACTTC. Amino acids: CAISQRRGQGNSYEQYF.

This rearrangement joins TRBV10-1 to TRBJ2-3, with a weak D call TRBD2 (5 bases). The V end was cut by 7 bases, the J end by 2 bases, with 16 bases between. This CDR3 region has 15 residues. Germline V CDR1 and CDR2: WNHNN, SYGVQD (reference sequence). The CDR3 reads CASTPGGRDTDTQYF. CDR3 sequence (DNA): TGCGCCAGCACTCCAGGAGGACGGGACACAGATACGCAGTATTTT.

Here the CDR3 DNA reads TGCGCCAGCGCCGTGGTGGCGAACACTGAAGCTTTCTTT. It codes for CASAVVANTEAFF. The chain joins TRBV5-1 to TRBJ1-1; D gene uncertain. In germline, CDR1 is SGHRS, CDR2 YFSETQ. This CDR3 has 13 amino acids. V was shortened by 7 bases and J by 1 base, with 11 bases between the two germline ends.

The chain is built from TRBV18 and TRBJ2-1; 16 bases agree with TRBD2. In germline, CDR1 is KGHSH, CDR2 LQKENI. The CDR3 consists of 18 residues. The V gene end was trimmed by 1 base and the J gene end by 6 bases; junction bases not matched to a gene: 6. CDR3 sequence: CASSPLEGLAGGFNEQFF. CDR3 in DNA: TGTGCCAGCTCACCACTCGAGGGACTAGCGGGAGGGTTCAATGAGCAGTTCTTC.

The chain links TRBV29-1 to TRBJ2-5; D may correspond to TRBD1 or TRBD2 (5 bases each). The CDR3 has 11 residues. Germline lookup yields CDR1 SQVTM and CDR2 ANQGSEA. Trimming removed 3 bases at V and 5 bases at J, with 7 bases between. CDR3 coding DNA: TGCAGCGTTGACGGGGCTGAGACCCAGTACTTC. This encodes CSVDGAETQYF.

The J gene is TRBJ2-7, the V gene TRBV6-5; TRBD1 matches at 7 bases. After removal of 7 bases from V and 1 base from J, the junction contained 7 bases not matched to a gene. The CDR3 extends over 14 amino acids. CDR1 is MNHEY and CDR2 is SVGAGI in the germline V gene. CDR3 sequence reads: CASTISGQSYEQYF. Written as DNA, the CDR3 is TGTGCCAGCACCATATCGGGACAGTCCTACGAGCAGTACTTC.

Turning to this clone: The same CDR3 is also encoded by other DNA sequences in this sample. The chain links TRBV2 to TRBJ1-4; D ambiguous. Germline CDR1 reads SNHLY; CDR2 reads FYNNEI. This CDR3 contains 14 residues. V dropped 1 base and J dropped 3 bases, with 6 bases sitting between them. The CDR3 protein is CASSEVTANEKLFF. The CDR3 region has the DNA TGTGCCAGCAGTGAAGTAACAGCTAATGAAAAACTGTTTTTT.

This clone was seen only once. The chain uses TRBV7-9 and TRBJ2-1; tentative D call: TRBD1 (6 bases). Looked up from germline, CDR1 is SEHNR and CDR2 is FQNEAQ (reference sequence). The CDR3 is 15 amino acids. V was pared by 4 bases and J by 5 bases, with 15 bases between. Written as DNA, the CDR3 is TGTGCCAGCAGCTCCAGGGGTAGCGCGGACAATGAGCAGTTCTTC. Its protein is CASSSRGSADNEQFF.